This T cell receptor beta chain derives from a study of OX40 agonist ivuxolimab in advanced cancers. Overall study context: Given to patients was ivuxolimab, an agonistic anti-OX40 (CD134) antibody.

TCRdb's copy holds only in-frame clones and misses some; the assay was immunoSEQ multiplex PCR. In the table there are about 80,000 clones, roughly 84% of which are singletons. Peripheral blood came from all dose cohorts at three timepoints. Germline assignment: CDR1 SGHRS and CDR2 YFSETQ. The CDR3 runs to 15 residues. The V end was cut by 4 bases, the J end by 0 bases, with 13 bases between. Sequenced material: CD4+ or CD8+ T cells sorted from blood, taken in a trial of the OX40 agonist ivuxolimab. The source is an adult with an advanced solid tumor such as melanoma, head and neck, liver or kidney cancer. The chain couples TRBV5-1 to TRBJ1-1, with a tentative D call TRBD1 (5 bases). The CDR3 coding sequence is TGCGCCAGCAGCCCCCTCCGGGGGTTGAACACTGAAGCTTTCTTT. Its protein product is CASSPLRGLNTEAFF.